This T cell receptor (beta chain) was captured in a study of T cell responses to AZD1222 COVID-19 vaccine. General study findings and limits: Seropositive status at baseline applied to only six AZD1222 recipients.

As concerns this clone: Antigen specificity is unknown.

With 8 bases removed from V and 4 bases from J, the gap between germline ends came to 16 bases. The CDR3 is made up of 14 amino acids. From germline, CDR1 is SGHTA and CDR2 FQGTGA. Sequencing used immunoSEQ multiplex PCR; TCRdb keeps in-frame clones, though not all of them. The data contain about 48,000 clones, 86% of them singletons. The rearrangement links TRBV7-3 to TRBJ2-3; D unclear. The sample in question was peripheral blood, obtained 28 days after the second AZD1222 dose. The TCR sequence derives from an adult who received the AZD1222 COVID-19 vaccine. The CDR3 bases are TGTGCCAGCGGGTTAGGCGGTGTTGCAGATACGCAGTATTTT. It translates to CASGLGGVADTQYF.